The T cell receptor (beta chain) under discussion was sequenced for a study of blood T cell repertoires in COVID-19. J gave up 6 bases and V 4 bases, and 19 bases lay outside the gene matches. Per germline, CDR1 LGHNA and CDR2 YSLEER. This CDR3 is 19 amino acids long. The protocol was immunoSEQ multiplex PCR, while the TCRdb copy is restricted to in-frame clones and leaves out a portion. The sample yields 150,000 to 200,000 clones, 88% seen once. The specimen sequenced was peripheral blood. This chain connects TRBV4-3 to TRBJ2-1; TRBD2 matches at 9 bases. This TCR came from a human donor in a cohort sampled during active COVID-19. The CDR3 sequence: CASSPRMGLAGVGRNEQFF. The CDR3 DNA is TGCGCCAGCAGCCCCAGGATGGGATTAGCGGGGGTTGGGCGCAATGAGCAGTTCTTC.